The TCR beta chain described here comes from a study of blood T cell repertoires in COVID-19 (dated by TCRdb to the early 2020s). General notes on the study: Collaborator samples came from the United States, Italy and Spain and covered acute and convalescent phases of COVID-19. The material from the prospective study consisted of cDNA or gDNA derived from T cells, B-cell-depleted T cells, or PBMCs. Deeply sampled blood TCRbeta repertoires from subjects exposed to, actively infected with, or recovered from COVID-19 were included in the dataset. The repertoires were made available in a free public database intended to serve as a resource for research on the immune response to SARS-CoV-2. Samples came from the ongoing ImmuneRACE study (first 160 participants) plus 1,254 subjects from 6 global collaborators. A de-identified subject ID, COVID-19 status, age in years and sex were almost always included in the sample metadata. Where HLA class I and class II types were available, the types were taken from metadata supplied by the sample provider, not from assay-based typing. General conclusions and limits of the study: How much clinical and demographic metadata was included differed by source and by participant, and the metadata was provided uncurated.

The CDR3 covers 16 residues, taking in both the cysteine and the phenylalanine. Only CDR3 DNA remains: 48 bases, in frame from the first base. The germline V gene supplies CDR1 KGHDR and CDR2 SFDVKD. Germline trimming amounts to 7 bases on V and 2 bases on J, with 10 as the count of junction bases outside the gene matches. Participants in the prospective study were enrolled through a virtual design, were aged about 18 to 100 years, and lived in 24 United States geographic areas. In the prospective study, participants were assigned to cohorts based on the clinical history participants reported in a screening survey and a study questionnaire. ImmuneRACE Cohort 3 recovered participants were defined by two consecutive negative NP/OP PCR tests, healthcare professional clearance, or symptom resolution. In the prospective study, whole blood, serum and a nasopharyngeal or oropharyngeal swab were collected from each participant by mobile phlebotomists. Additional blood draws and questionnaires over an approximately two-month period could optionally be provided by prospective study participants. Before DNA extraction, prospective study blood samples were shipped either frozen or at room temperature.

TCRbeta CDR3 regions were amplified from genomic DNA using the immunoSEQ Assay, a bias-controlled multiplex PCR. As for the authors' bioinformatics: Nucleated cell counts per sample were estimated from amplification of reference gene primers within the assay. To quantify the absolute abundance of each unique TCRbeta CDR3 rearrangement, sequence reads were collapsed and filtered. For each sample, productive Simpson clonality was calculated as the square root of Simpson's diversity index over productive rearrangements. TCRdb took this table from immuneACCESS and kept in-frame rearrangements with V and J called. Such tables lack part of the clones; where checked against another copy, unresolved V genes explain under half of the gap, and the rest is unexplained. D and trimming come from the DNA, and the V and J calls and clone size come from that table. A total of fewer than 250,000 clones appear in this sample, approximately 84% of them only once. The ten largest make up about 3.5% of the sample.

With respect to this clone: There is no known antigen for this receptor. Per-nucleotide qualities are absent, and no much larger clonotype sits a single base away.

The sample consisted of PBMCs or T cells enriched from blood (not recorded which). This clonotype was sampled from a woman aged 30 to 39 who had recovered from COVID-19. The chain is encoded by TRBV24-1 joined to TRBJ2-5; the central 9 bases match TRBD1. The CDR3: CATRPRTGDPQETQYF. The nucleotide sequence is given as TGTGCCACCAGACCTCGGACAGGGGACCCGCAAGAGACCCAGTACTTC.